This TCR beta chain originates from a study of blood T cell repertoires in COVID-19. Sequencing was performed with immunoSEQ multiplex PCR; in TCRdb, only in-frame clones are kept and a portion is missing. Of fewer than 350,000 clones in the sample, approximately 81% were seen once. Germline trimming cut 3 bases from V and 6 bases from J; bases unmatched to any gene: 0. The CDR3 covers 12 residues. Germline V lookup: CDR1 SGHAT, CDR2 FQNNGV. Sequences were obtained from PBMCs or T cells enriched from blood (not recorded which). This clonotype originated in a woman aged 25 to 39 who had been exposed to COVID-19. The gene calls are TRBV11-2 and TRBJ2-3; 7 bases agree with TRBD2. This CDR3 is CASSLTSDTQYF. The CDR3, as DNA: TGTGCCAGCAGCTTGACTAGCGATACGCAGTATTTT.